The 29 T cell receptor beta chains below were found in one sample sequenced in a study of blood T cells in healthy people across ages (dated by TCRdb to the mid-2010s). The library was prepared using 5' RACE. Sequencing instrument: Illumina HiSeq 2500. The second PCR ran for about 6 to 11 cycles and used a J-beta primer mix along with a sample-barcoded 5' primer. TCRdb reprocessed the public reads (quality trimming at Q25 with fastp, clone calling with MiXCR) and kept in-frame beta chains. Every distinct CDR3 protein forms one entry, paired with its most common genes and DNA. The sample contains some 690,000 distinct CDR3 sequences, 20% to 25% of them found a single time. The ten biggest clones cover about 20% of the sample. The sequenced sample consisted of blood. These receptors were collected from a man aged 65 to 79 in good health.

The CDR3 coding sequence is TGTGCCAGCAGTCAACGGGGGGCTGTCTATGGCTACACCTTC. This codes for CASSQRGAVYGYTF. The chain uses TRBV12-3 or TRBV12-4 and TRBJ1-2; TRBD1 is a possible D gene (6 bases). V gave up 5 bases and J gave up 4 bases, with 14 bases separating them. The CDR3 consists of 14 residues.

V and J are TRBV10-3 and TRBJ2-5, with no clear D. The CDR3 extends over 11 amino acids. The germline CDR1 and CDR2 sequences are ENHRY and SYGVKD. Trimming removed 8 bases from V and 4 bases from J, with 8 bases in between. CDR3 sequence reads: CAIGIRETQYF. CDR3 bases: TGTGCCATCGGCATAAGAGAGACCCAGTACTTC.

This clonotype turned up a few times. Given the absence of the conserved phenylalanine or tryptophan at the CDR3 end, a read error is likely. This rearrangement joins TRBV6-1 to TRBJ2-5; TRBD2 is a possible D gene (6 bases). The CDR3 has 15 residues. Germline V lookup: CDR1 MNHNS, CDR2 SASEGT. V shed 6 bases and J shed 5 bases, with 19 bases lying between them. DNA for the CDR3: TGTGCCAGCAGGAAAGAGGGACTCTTTGGGGAGACCCAGTACCTC. Translated: CASRKEGLFGETQYL.

CDR3 residues: CASSPTGTGGEKLFF. The CDR3, as DNA: TGTGCCAGCAGCCCAACGGGGACAGGGGGAGAAAAACTGTTTTTT. The chain joins TRBV12-3 or TRBV12-4 to TRBJ1-4, with TRBD1 matching over 11 bases. The CDR3 runs 15 residues. The trim removed 6 bases at V and 8 bases at J, leaving 8 bases unmatched.

The sample holds a few counts of this clonotype. The chain combines TRBV6-2 or TRBV6-3 with TRBJ2-3; TRBD2 agrees at 9 bases. The V gene end was trimmed by 4 bases and the J gene end by 7 bases; junction bases not matched to a gene: 12. The germline V gene encodes CDR1 MNHEY and CDR2 SVGEGT. The CDR3 length is 16 residues. The CDR3 spells CASSSTTSGSSNTQYF. The CDR3 DNA reads as TGTGCCAGCAGTTCCACGACTAGCGGCTCATCAAATACGCAGTATTTT.

This chain links TRBV9 with TRBJ1-4; D gene uncertain. The CDR3 runs 16 residues. Germline V gives CDR1 SGDLS, CDR2 YYNGEE. Trimming removed 0 bases at V and 6 bases at J, with 15 bases between. The CDR3 region has the DNA TGTGCCAGCAGCGTAGATGGAGGCCTTACTGATGAAAAACTGTTTTTT. It yields the protein CASSVDGGLTDEKLFF.

The J gene is TRBJ2-2, the V gene TRBV6-5, with D maybe TRBD1 (6 bases). The CDR3 runs 14 residues. Germline V lookup: CDR1 MNHEY, CDR2 SVGAGI. The V and J ends lost 7 bases and 0 bases respectively, with 9 bases between them. CDR3 sequence (DNA): TGTGCCAGCAAACAGGGTACGAACACCGGGGAGCTGTTTTTT. It encodes CASKQGTNTGELFF.

CDR3 nucleotide sequence: TGTGCCAGCAGCACGCACGGGGTCAATGAGCAGTTCTTC. Translated, it gives CASSTHGVNEQFF. The gene calls are TRBV2 and TRBJ2-5, with a weak D call TRBD2 (5 bases). TRBJ2-1 explains the end of the DNA better; the J call may be wrong. Germline CDR1 reads SNHLY; CDR2 reads FYNNEI. This CDR3 has 13 amino acids.

V and J are TRBV20-1 and TRBJ2-3, with 12 positions matching TRBD2. The V and J ends lost 2 bases and 2 bases, in that order; junction bases with no gene match: 5. Germline-derived CDR1 and CDR2 are DFQATT and SNEGSKA (reference sequence). This CDR3 has 16 amino acids. The CDR3 reads CSARPGLAGNTDTQYF. The CDR3 DNA reads TGCAGTGCTAGACCTGGACTAGCGGGGAACACAGATACGCAGTATTTT.

This clonotype has only a few counts. The rearrangement uses TRBV6-6 and TRBJ1-2; D is unresolved. V was shortened by 7 bases and J by 6 bases, with 21 bases between the two germline ends. Germline CDR1 is MNHNY and CDR2 is SVGAGI (reference sequence). CDR3 size: 15 residues. The CDR3 region has the DNA TGTGCCAGCACCGATAACCCAACCGTGGCCAATGGCTACACCTTC. This codes for CASTDNPTVANGYTF.

This clonotype was seen only a few times. This chain joins TRBV2 and TRBJ2-1; D ambiguous. The CDR3 is made up of 13 amino acids. Trimming left V 8 bases short and J 4 bases short, with 12 bases between. Germline values: CDR1 SNHLY, CDR2 FYNNEI. In DNA, the CDR3 is TGTGCCAGCCTCTCGGATCGTTACAATGAGCAGTTCTTC. Its translation is CASLSDRYNEQFF. Drawing the rest from reference TRBV2 and TRBJ2-1, the complete variable domain is EPEVTQTPSHQVTQMGQEVILRCVPISNHLYFYWYRQILGQKVEFLVSFYNNEISEKSEIFDDQFSVERPDGSNFTLKIRSTKLEDSAMYFCASLSDRYNEQFFGPGTRLTVL.

As regards this clonotype: This CDR3 is missing its conserved last phenylalanine or tryptophan, likely due to a read error. The genes are TRBV7-6 and TRBJ2-7; 7 bases align to TRBD2. Losses at the gene ends were 2 bases for V and 5 bases for J; bases not matched to a gene: 9. This CDR3 has 15 amino acids. Germline assignment: CDR1 SGHVS and CDR2 FNYEAQ. CDR3 in DNA: TGTGCCAGCAGCTTAAGGACTAGTAAGCTCGACGAGCAGTACCTC. Residues: CASSLRTSKLDEQYL.

This clonotype was counted at least ten times. This chain connects TRBV5-1 to TRBJ2-5; no clear D gene. The CDR3 covers 12 residues. CDR1 and CDR2 (germline): SGHRS, YFSETQ. V lost 4 bases and J 4 bases, leaving 8 bases between the germline ends. The CDR3 DNA sequence: TGCGCCAGCAGCGCTGACGGAGAGACCCAGTACTTC. Translation: CASSADGETQYF.

This clonotype has more than one count but fewer than ten. The V gene is TRBV20-1, the J gene TRBJ1-6; D gene uncertain. CDR1 is DFQATT and CDR2 is SNEGSKA in the germline V gene (reference sequence). Trimming took off 0 bases at V and 12 bases at J, with 15 bases between the two ends. CDR3 length: 14 residues. The CDR3 sequence: CSARDFSGQRPLHF. CDR3 DNA: TGCAGTGCTAGAGATTTTTCCGGCCAAAGACCCCTCCACTTT.

The gene calls are TRBV5-1 and TRBJ2-4, with 9 bases matching TRBD2. CDR1 and CDR2 (germline): SGHRS, YFSETQ. The CDR3 spans 15 residues. Trimming removed 5 bases from V and 1 base from J; junction bases left unmatched: 4. The CDR3 here is CASSQSGGAKNIQYF. The CDR3 DNA follows: TGCGCCAGCAGTCAAAGCGGGGGGGCCAAAAACATTCAGTACTTC.

The V and J genes are TRBV20-1 and TRBJ2-7; the D gene is possibly TRBD2 (5 bases). The CDR3 has 14 residues. Germline V gene data show CDR1 as DFQATT and CDR2 as SNEGSKA (reference sequence). Trimming shortened V by 5 bases and J by 7 bases, and 21 bases separated the two germline ends. This CDR3 is CSALRGSPAEEQYF. The CDR3 coding sequence is TGCAGTGCTCTGAGAGGGAGTCCCGCTGAGGAGCAGTACTTC.

There are a few counts of this clonotype. CDR3 sequence (DNA): TGTGCCAGCAGGGACATACGCTACAATGAGCAGTTCTTC. Encoded protein: CASRDIRYNEQFF. The chain uses TRBV28 and TRBJ2-1; D perhaps matches TRBD1 (5 bases). From germline, CDR1 is MDHEN and CDR2 SYDVKM. Trimming shortened V by 6 bases and J by 3 bases, and 9 bases separated the two germline ends. The CDR3 is made up of 13 amino acids.

In this sample, this clonotype turned up many times. This chain links TRBV20-1 with TRBJ2-3, with a possible D match to TRBD2 (6 bases). Trimming pared 5 bases from V and 0 bases from J, leaving 27 bases between. CDR1 and CDR2 (germline): DFQATT, SNEGSKA (reference sequence). The CDR3 spans 19 residues. CDR3 in DNA: TGCAGTGCTGGCGGGGCAGAGATGGGTGAGAGAACTAGCACAGATACGCAGTATTTT. Its translation is CSAGGAEMGERTSTDTQYF.

The CDR3 protein is CASILRGLSKAGAGYTF. Here the CDR3 DNA reads TGTGCCAGCATACTCAGGGGACTATCAAAAGCGGGTGCAGGCTACACCTTC. The genes are TRBV6-6 and TRBJ1-2; D is possibly TRBD1 (6 bases). V gave up 7 bases and J gave up 8 bases, with 29 bases separating them. CDR3 length: 17 amino acids. Germline loops: CDR1 MNHNY, CDR2 SVGAGI (reference sequence).

In this sample, this clonotype turned up a few times. V is TRBV3-1 and J is TRBJ1-2, with 9 bases matching TRBD1. Germline V CDR1 and CDR2: LGHDT, YNNKEL (reference sequence). This CDR3 has 17 residues. The J segment lost 1 base and the V segment lost 3 bases, leaving 9 bases of the junction unmatched. CDR3 sequence (DNA): TGTGCCAGCAGCCAGCGGGGACAGGGATGGCGTAACTATGGCTACACCTTC. It is translated as CASSQRGQGWRNYGYTF.

A few counts support this clonotype. The chain uses TRBV6-2 or TRBV6-3 and TRBJ2-2; either TRBD1 or TRBD2 may fit D (5 bases each). Germline-derived CDR1 and CDR2 are MNHEY and SVGEGT. V shed 7 bases and J shed 2 bases, with 11 bases lying between them. This CDR3 region has 14 residues. CDR3 in amino acids: CASKRDPNTGELFF. The CDR3, as DNA: TGTGCCAGCAAGAGGGACCCCAACACCGGGGAGCTGTTTTTT.

The CDR3 sequence is CASSTETGNTIYF. CDR3 DNA: TGTGCCAGCTCGACGGAGACTGGAAACACCATATATTTT. This chain joins TRBV19 and TRBJ1-3; D not resolved. V was shortened by 9 bases and J by 2 bases, with 11 bases between the two germline ends. Germline CDR1 and CDR2: LNHDA and SQIVND (reference sequence). The CDR3 extends over 13 amino acids.

This clonotype has only a few counts. This rearrangement joins TRBV5-1 to TRBJ2-5; 8 bases agree with TRBD2. The CDR3 runs 16 residues. J lost 4 bases, V lost 4 bases, and 12 bases had no gene match. Germline V gene lookup returns CDR1 SGHRS and CDR2 YFSETQ. In DNA form, the CDR3 reads TGCGCCAGCAGCCCTACCGGGACTAGGAGGCTAGAGACCCAGTACTTC. Translating gives CASSPTGTRRLETQYF.

DNA for the CDR3: TGTGCCAGCATTTCTAGAGGCAGCGGGGGGGCCAGACAGTACTTC. Amino acid sequence: CASISRGSGGARQYF. This chain joins TRBV28 and TRBJ2-5, with 10 bases identical to TRBD2. After removal of 7 bases from V and 11 bases from J, the junction contained 16 bases not matched to a gene. CDR3 length: 15 residues. The germline CDR1 and CDR2 sequences are MDHEN and SYDVKM.

The chain joins TRBV6-5 to TRBJ1-3; 7 bases map to TRBD1. J was trimmed by 0 bases and V by 2 bases; bases with no gene match: 10. The germline gives CDR1 MNHEY, CDR2 SVGAGI. The CDR3 runs to 18 residues. The DNA of the CDR3 is TGTGCCAGCAGTTACACTCTCCAGGACAGGTTCTCTGGAAACACCATATATTTT. Translated: CASSYTLQDRFSGNTIYF.

Only a few counts were recorded for this clonotype. This chain uses TRBV18 with TRBJ1-2; D is undetermined. This CDR3 has 14 residues. Trimming removed 2 bases from V and 3 bases from J, with 10 bases in between. Germline CDR1 and CDR2: KGHSH and LQKENI. The CDR3 DNA sequence: TGTGCCAGCTCACCAGACGAAGGTTACTATGGCTACACCTTC. This translates into CASSPDEGYYGYTF. The variable domain in full, with the rest retrieved from reference TRBV18 and TRBJ1-2, is NAGVMQNPRHLVRRRGQEARLRCSPMKGHSHVYWYRQLPEEGLKFMVYLQKENIIDESGMPKERFSAEFPKEGPSILRIQQVVRGDSAAYFCASSPDEGYYGYTFGSGTRLTVV.

This clonotype has a count of ten or more. The genes are TRBV20-1 and TRBJ1-2; no firm D call. Germline V gene lookup returns CDR1 DFQATT and CDR2 SNEGSKA (reference sequence). V was shortened by 0 bases and J by 4 bases, with 12 bases between the two germline ends. CDR3 size: 14 residues. In DNA, the CDR3 is TGCAGTGCTAGAGATCAGCTGGGTGGCTATGGCTACACCTTC. Protein product: CSARDQLGGYGYTF.

V and J are TRBV11-2 and TRBJ1-3, with 8 bases aligning to TRBD1. The V gene's germline CDR1 is SGHAT and CDR2 FQNNGV. V lost 4 bases and J lost 0; bases outside the gene matches: 8. CDR3 length: 17 residues. CDR3 protein: CASSYTGGKTSGNTIYF. In DNA form, the CDR3 reads TGTGCCAGCAGCTACACAGGGGGAAAGACCTCTGGAAACACCATATATTTT.

The rearrangement joins TRBV4-3 to TRBJ2-3, with a weak D call TRBD2 (6 bases). The V gene lost 5 bases and the J gene lost 2 bases, with 17 bases spanning the gap. There are 16 residues in the CDR3. Germline V gene sequence: CDR1 LGHNA, CDR2 YSLEER. CDR3 amino acids: CASSSSALANTDTQYF. Written as DNA, the CDR3 is TGCGCCAGCAGCTCTTCCGCGCTAGCGAACACAGATACGCAGTATTTT.